This T cell receptor (beta chain) comes out of a study of T cell changes during pregnancy in multiple sclerosis. Germline CDR1 SGHTA, CDR2 FQGNSA. V was clipped by 2 bases and J by 4 bases; unmatched bases: 8. The CDR3 loop spans 16 amino acids. This clone has only one observation. Sequencing was performed with immunoSEQ multiplex PCR; in TCRdb, only in-frame clones are kept and a portion is missing. The sample yields roughly 40,000 clones, more than 85% seen once. The receptor was isolated from a female donor in good health, enrolled as a control in a pregnancy study. The rearrangement uses TRBV7-2 and TRBJ2-3; 8 positions match TRBD2. The material sequenced was CD4+ T cells from peripheral blood mononuclear cells, taken in the second trimester of pregnancy. This CDR3 reads CASSLIGTSLADTQYF. CDR3 nucleotide sequence: TGTGCCAGCAGCTTAATTGGGACTAGTCTCGCAGATACGCAGTATTTT. Supplemented by reference TRBV7-2 and TRBJ2-3, the full variable domain reads GAGVSQSPSNKVTEKGKDVELRCDPISGHTALYWYRQSLGQGLEFLIYFQGNSAPDKSGLPSDRFSAERTGGSVSTLTIQRTQQEDSAVYLCASSLIGTSLADTQYFGPGTRLTVL.